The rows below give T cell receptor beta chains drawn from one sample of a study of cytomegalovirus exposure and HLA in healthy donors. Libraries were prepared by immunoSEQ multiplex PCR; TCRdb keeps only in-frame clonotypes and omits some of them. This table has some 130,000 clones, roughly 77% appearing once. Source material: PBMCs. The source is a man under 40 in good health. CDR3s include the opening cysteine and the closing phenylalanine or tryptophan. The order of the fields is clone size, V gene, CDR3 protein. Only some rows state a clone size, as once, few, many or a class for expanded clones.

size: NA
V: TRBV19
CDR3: CASSIGLQRGSEQFF

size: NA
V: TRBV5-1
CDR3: CASSLQGYTEAFF

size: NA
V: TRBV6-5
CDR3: CASCGAKAGNEQFF

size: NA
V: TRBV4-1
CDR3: CASSQDHWRANYGYTF

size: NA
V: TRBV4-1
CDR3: CASSQDLEFDPTNYGYTF

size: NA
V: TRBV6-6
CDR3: CASGTGDSYEQYF

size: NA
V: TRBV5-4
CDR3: CASRSDSYNEQFF

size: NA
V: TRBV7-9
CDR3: CASSLGSGLEQYF

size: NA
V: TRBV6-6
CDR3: CASSSSRGRLETQYF

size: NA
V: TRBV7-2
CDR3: CASSPDSLEKLFF

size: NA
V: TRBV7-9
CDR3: CASSFLGGDNEQFF

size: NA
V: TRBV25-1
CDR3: CASRKTGGGEKLFF

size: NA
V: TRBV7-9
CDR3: CSSSLVGADPVSGANVLTF

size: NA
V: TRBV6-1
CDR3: CASSVSSDSGHEQYF

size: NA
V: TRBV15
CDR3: CATSRRGGQGNSPLHF

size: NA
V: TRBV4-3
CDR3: CASSQDLSGQGNEKLFF

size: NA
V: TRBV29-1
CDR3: CSVLGLGRREQYF

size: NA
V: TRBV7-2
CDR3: CASSPTGNGGEKLFF

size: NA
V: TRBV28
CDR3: CASSPGHSTSSYEQYF

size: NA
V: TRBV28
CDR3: CASSLYPRQGNEQFF

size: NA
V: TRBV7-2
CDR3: CASSTTRTGQSLQYF

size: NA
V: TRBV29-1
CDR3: CSVEAYRGRGGYTF

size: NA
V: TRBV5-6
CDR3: CASSLVGGREYGYTF

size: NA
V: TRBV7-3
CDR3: CASSSGTSGRGEQFF

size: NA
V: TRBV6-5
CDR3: CASSPTSGEQFF

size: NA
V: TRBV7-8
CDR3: CASSLGREGDTQYF

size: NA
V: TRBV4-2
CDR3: CASSQDQGGPYNEQFF

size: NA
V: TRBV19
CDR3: CASSLQGASGYTF

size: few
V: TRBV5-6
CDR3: CASSLARAEQYF

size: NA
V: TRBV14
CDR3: CASSHFGGDYEQYF

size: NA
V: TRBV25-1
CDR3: CASSDREDGYTF

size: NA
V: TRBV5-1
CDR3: CASSRGTSADNEQFF

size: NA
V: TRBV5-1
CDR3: CASSLALAGGPELFF

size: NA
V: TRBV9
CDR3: CASSEEGTSTDTQYF

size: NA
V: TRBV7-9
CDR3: CASSAGGEQFF

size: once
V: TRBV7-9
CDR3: CSSSLIGLDSYF

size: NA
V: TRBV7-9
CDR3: CSSSQGANEKLFF

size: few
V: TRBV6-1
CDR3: CAIRDSSGNTIYF

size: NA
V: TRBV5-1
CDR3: CASSLAPRMEIGGYTF

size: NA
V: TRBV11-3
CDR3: CASSPKFPPGDRGSNYGYTF

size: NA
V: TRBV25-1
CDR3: CASSAGIATQYF

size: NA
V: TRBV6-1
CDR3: CASNPNSKNIQYF

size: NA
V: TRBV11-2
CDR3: CASSLEGLTNEQFF

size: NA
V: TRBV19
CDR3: CASLGQSEGYTF

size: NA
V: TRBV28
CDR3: CASRRQGVYGYTF

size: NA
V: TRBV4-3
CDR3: CASSQDQGNNYGYTF

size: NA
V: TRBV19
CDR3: CASSPTGEADEQYF

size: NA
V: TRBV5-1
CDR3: CASSLELGGWGVGEQFF

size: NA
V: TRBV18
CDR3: CASSPRTGAFTGELFF